This T cell receptor (beta chain) was captured by sequencing in a study of shared clonotypes between healthy human individuals. As for the study in general: Each donor's CD4 naive and CD4 memory cells filled three plates apiece, CD8 naive two, and CD8 memory one.

The V and J ends lost 5 bases and 3 bases respectively, with 10 bases between them. The CDR3 covers 13 residues. In germline, CDR1 is MNHNY, CDR2 SVGAGI (reference sequence). Libraries were prepared by immunoSEQ multiplex PCR; TCRdb keeps only in-frame clonotypes and omits some of them. The sample gives over a million clones, around 82% of which show up once; roughly 0.65% is in the top ten. This TCR came from a man between 18 and 35 years old in good health. Some clones in this sample may be carry-over from other donors' samples. The sequenced material came from memory CD4+ T cells from PBMCs. Subset described: CD45RA-negative fraction. The chain recombines TRBV6-6 with TRBJ1-2, with D possibly being TRBD1 (5 bases). This CDR3 is CASSTQGYYGYTF. The CDR3 DNA follows: TGTGCCAGCAGTACCCAGGGTTACTATGGCTACACCTTC.